The clone carrying this T cell receptor (beta chain) appeared once. The data originate from a study of cytomegalovirus exposure and HLA in healthy donors. This CDR3 has 14 residues. Trimming cost V 6 bases and J 4 bases; bases outside gene matches: 6. Germline-derived CDR1 and CDR2 are LNHDA and SQIVND (reference sequence). PCR employed 60 Vbeta and 13 Jbeta primers. Repertoires were generated with immunoSEQ multiplex PCR, while TCRdb's copy carries only in-frame clones and drops some. The sample lists 100,000 to 150,000 clones; 77% were seen once. The sequence was obtained from a male donor in good health and CMV-seropositive. Specimen: PBMCs. The J gene is TRBJ2-1, the V gene TRBV19, with 7 bases matching TRBD2. The CDR3 loop is CASRPGGAYNEQFF. The CDR3 nucleotides are TGTGCCAGTAGGCCGGGAGGCGCTTACAATGAGCAGTTCTTC.